The 25 T cell receptor beta chains listed next were all sequenced from one sample in a study of CD8 T cells in Susac syndrome. Random hexamers primed reverse transcription of about 0.5 to 1 ug RNA. TCRdb re-called the immunoSEQ multiplex PCR reads with MiXCR, one entry per CDR3 protein. The table lists about 190,000 distinct CDR3 sequences, nearly 97% of them singletons. The specimen sequenced was CD4+ T cells from PBMCs. The receptors derive from a human donor with Susac syndrome.

V is TRBV20-1 and J is TRBJ1-1, with D uncertain. Germline lookup yields CDR1 DFQATT and CDR2 SNEGSKA (reference sequence). Deletions cut 4 bases from V and 1 base from J, with 4 bases between. This CDR3 comprises 11 residues. CDR3: CSATKNTEAFF. CDR3 in DNA: TGCAGTGCTACCAAGAACACTGAAGCTTTCTTT.

The V call is TRBV3-1, the J call TRBJ2-5; 9 nucleotides agree with TRBD2. The CDR3 runs 16 residues. Germline V gene lookup returns CDR1 LGHDT and CDR2 YNNKEL (reference sequence). V trimming: 4 bases; J trimming: 5 bases; junction bases outside the gene matches: 11. CDR3 in DNA: TGTGCCAGCAGCCTACAAACGCGGGGGGGCGAGGAGACCCAGTACTTC. It codes for CASSLQTRGGEETQYF.

V and J are TRBV5-8 and TRBJ2-5; D remains unclear. This CDR3 region has 15 residues. V lost 0 bases and J 3 bases, leaving 12 bases between the germline ends. The germline gives CDR1 SGHTS, CDR2 YDEGEE. The CDR3 loop reads CASSLVVLLEETQYF. As DNA, the CDR3 is TGTGCCAGCAGCTTGGTAGTTCTCCTCGAAGAGACCCAGTACTTC.

As to this clonotype: A junction boundary mismatches the germline segment, possibly from a read error. V is TRBV28 and J is TRBJ2-1; unclear D gene. The CDR3 consists of 10 residues. Germline V gene data show CDR1 as MDHEN and CDR2 as SYDVKM. CDR3 in DNA: TGTGCCAGCAGTGGACGGATAAGGCAGTTC. Protein: CASSGRIRQF.

The rearrangement links TRBV2 to TRBJ2-5; D remains unclear. The germline gives CDR1 SNHLY, CDR2 FYNNEI. V was pared by 4 bases and J by 4 bases, with 10 bases between. The CDR3 runs to 13 residues. Written as DNA, the CDR3 is TGTGCCAGCAGTGGAATTTGGGGAGAGACCCAGTACTTC. It encodes CASSGIWGETQYF.

V gene TRBV20-1 combines with J gene TRBJ1-2; the D is unclear. The germline V and J ends were trimmed by 6 bases and 0 bases, with 11 bases remaining between them. The CDR3 sequence is 13 residues long. The V gene's germline CDR1 is DFQATT and CDR2 SNEGSKA (reference sequence). For the CDR3, the DNA is TGCAGTGCCCCAGAATTTGCTAACTATGGCTACACCTTC. Protein: CSAPEFANYGYTF.

The rearrangement uses TRBV11-2 and TRBJ2-5; a possible D gene is TRBD2 (7 bases). This CDR3 comprises 16 residues. V gave up 0 bases and J gave up 5 bases, with 16 bases separating them. Germline loops: CDR1 SGHAT, CDR2 FQNNGV. The CDR3, as DNA: TGTGCCAGCAGCTTAGATCGATACGGGGGGCTGGAGACCCAGTACTTC. Protein product: CASSLDRYGGLETQYF.

This clonotype has a single count. CDR3 protein: CSVVGQTYEQYF. The CDR3 DNA reads TGCAGCGTTGTAGGCCAGACCTACGAGCAGTACTTC. The chain carries TRBV29-1 and TRBJ2-7; no definite D call. Germline lookup yields CDR1 SQVTM and CDR2 ANQGSEA. With 4 bases removed from V and 2 bases from J, the gap between germline ends came to 9 bases. This CDR3 is 12 amino acids long.

CDR3 DNA sequence: TGTGCCAGCCGGGGACAGGAGCGAAATTCACCCCTCCACTTT. The encoded protein is CASRGQERNSPLHF. This chain links TRBV6-4 with TRBJ1-6; the match to TRBD1 covers 8 bases. Germline CDR1 is MRHNA and CDR2 is SNTAGT. With 8 bases clipped from V and 7 bases from J, the junction kept 7 bases outside the gene matches. This CDR3 spans 14 amino acids.

This chain uses TRBV19 with TRBJ1-1; D may be TRBD1 (5 bases). V was pared by 2 bases and J by 7 bases, with 11 bases between. This CDR3 is 13 amino acids long. Looked up from germline, CDR1 is LNHDA and CDR2 is SQIVND (reference sequence). The CDR3 is CASSILLQGEAFF. The CDR3 DNA is TGTGCCAGTAGTATACTTTTGCAGGGTGAAGCTTTCTTT. Full variable domain (missing parts from reference TRBV19 and TRBJ1-1): DGGITQSPKYLFRKEGQNVTLSCEQNLNHDAMYWYRQDPGQGLRLIYYSQIVNDFQKGDIAEGYSVSREKKESFPLTVTSAQKNPTAFYLCASSILLQGEAFFGQGTRLTVV.

The chain recombines TRBV2 with TRBJ2-5, with D maybe TRBD1 (5 bases). The ends were cut back, 0 bases at V and 4 bases at J, with 9 bases in the middle. CDR3 size: 14 residues. In germline, CDR1 is SNHLY, CDR2 FYNNEI. The CDR3 DNA follows: TGTGCCAGCAGTGAAGCGCTGACAGTAGAGACCCAGTACTTC. It codes for CASSEALTVETQYF. The complete variable domain, with remaining parts taken from reference TRBV2 and TRBJ2-5, reads EPEVTQTPSHQVTQMGQEVILRCVPISNHLYFYWYRQILGQKVEFLVSFYNNEISEKSEIFDDQFSVERPDGSNFTLKIRSTKLEDSAMYFCASSEALTVETQYFGPGTRLLVL.

The rearrangement uses TRBV30 and TRBJ2-4; the D gene is possibly TRBD2 (7 bases). Trimming pared 0 bases from V and 8 bases from J, leaving 14 bases between. Germline CDR1 GTSNPN, CDR2 SVGIG (reference sequence). The CDR3 runs to 14 residues. CDR3 in amino acids: CAWSVRGGGDIQYF. DNA for the CDR3: TGTGCCTGGAGTGTACGCGGGGGCGGGGACATTCAGTACTTC.

This rearrangement joins TRBV7-9 to TRBJ2-3; 7 positions match TRBD2. The CDR3 is 16 residues long. V trimming: 5 bases; J trimming: 6 bases; junction bases outside the gene matches: 14. Germline V gene lookup returns CDR1 SEHNR and CDR2 FQNEAQ (reference sequence). The CDR3 is CASSPRWGGPSDTQYF. The CDR3 region has the DNA TGTGCCAGCAGCCCCCGGTGGGGGGGACCCTCGGATACGCAGTATTTT.

The rearrangement links TRBV5-1 to TRBJ2-3; 9 bases fit TRBD2. Germline V gives CDR1 SGHRS, CDR2 YFSETQ. V lost 3 bases to trimming and J lost 0 bases; unmatched junction nucleotides: 2. CDR3 length: 15 residues. The CDR3 coding sequence is TGCGCCAGCAGCTCTAGCGGGGACAGCACAGATACGCAGTATTTT. Its translation is CASSSSGDSTDTQYF.

V and J are TRBV12-3 or TRBV12-4 and TRBJ2-6; D is possibly TRBD1 (5 bases). V was pared by 6 bases and J by 0 bases, with 9 bases between. This CDR3 has 15 amino acids. The CDR3 loop is CASSPGNSGANVLTF. Here the CDR3 DNA reads TGTGCCAGCAGCCCAGGGAACTCTGGGGCCAACGTCCTGACTTTC.

The rearrangement uses TRBV15 and TRBJ2-7, with TRBD2 matching over 7 bases. V lost 0 bases, J lost 2 bases, and 4 bases stayed unmatched. CDR1 is LNHNV and CDR2 is YYDKDF in the germline V gene (reference sequence). CDR3 length equals 15 residues. The CDR3 is CATSREFGLAYEQYF. The CDR3 DNA sequence: TGTGCCACCAGCAGAGAGTTTGGACTAGCCTACGAGCAGTACTTC.

V and J are TRBV29-1 and TRBJ2-2; the D gene is possibly TRBD2 (7 bases). Per germline, CDR1 SQVTM and CDR2 ANQGSEA. V was pared by 2 bases and J by 7 bases, with 14 bases between. CDR3 size: 14 residues. The CDR3 region has the DNA TGCAGCGTTGAAACGGGGGGCGCGATCGGGGAGCTGTTTTTT. Translation gives CSVETGGAIGELFF.

The chain is built from TRBV12-3 or TRBV12-4 and TRBJ2-1; 7 bases align to TRBD1. The CDR3 is 14 residues long. V gave up 10 bases and J gave up 6 bases; unmatched junction bases: 12. CDR3 coding DNA: TGTGCCAACACCGCCTCGACAGGGCCCAATGAGCAGTTCTTC. Its protein product is CANTASTGPNEQFF.

In DNA, the CDR3 is TGCGCCAGCAGCTTGAGGGAAACTTACAATGAGCAGTTCTTC. Its translation is CASSLRETYNEQFF. This chain links TRBV5-1 with TRBJ2-1, with D unclear. The CDR3 spans 14 residues. V gave up 1 base and J gave up 4 bases, with 9 bases separating them. Germline V lookup: CDR1 SGHRS, CDR2 YFSETQ.

Only a few counts were recorded for this clonotype. The V call is TRBV6-1, the J call TRBJ2-3; D not certain. Germline V gene sequence: CDR1 MNHNS, CDR2 SASEGT. The V end lost 5 bases, the J end lost 4 bases, and 4 bases lay between the germline ends. The CDR3 loop spans 11 amino acids. The CDR3 DNA is TGTGCCAGCAGTCTTTCAGATACGCAGTATTTT. Translated: CASSLSDTQYF.

This chain uses TRBV28 with TRBJ2-7, with D hard to call. Germline CDR1 MDHEN, CDR2 SYDVKM. This CDR3 has 10 residues. The germline V and J ends were trimmed by 7 bases and 3 bases, with 4 bases remaining between them. CDR3 in DNA: TGTGCCAGCATTTACTACGAGCAGTACTTC. Translation gives CASIYYEQYF.

The chain is built from TRBV4-3 and TRBJ2-2; D unresolved. V was cut by 3 bases and J by 4 bases, with 9 bases left in between. Germline values: CDR1 LGHNA, CDR2 YSLEER. The CDR3 has 14 amino acids. The CDR3 coding sequence is TGCGCCAGCAGCCAGCCCATGGGCACCGGGGAGCTGTTTTTT. Translation gives CASSQPMGTGELFF.

This clonotype came up once. The V gene is TRBV29-1, the J gene TRBJ2-3; D is unresolved. The length of the CDR3 is 12 residues. The V end was cut by 3 bases, the J end by 0 bases, with 4 bases between. Germline lookup yields CDR1 SQVTM and CDR2 ANQGSEA. The CDR3 DNA is TGCAGCGTTGAGTTCAGCACAGATACGCAGTATTTT. As protein: CSVEFSTDTQYF.

This clonotype came up once. The CDR3 coding sequence is TGTGCCTTGGAGGTGGCGTCAGAGACCCAGTACTTC. Translation: CALEVASETQYF. The chain carries TRBV30 and TRBJ2-5; tentatively, D is TRBD2 (5 bases). The CDR3 has 12 amino acids. In germline, CDR1 is GTSNPN, CDR2 SVGIG (reference sequence). V lost 7 bases to trimming and J lost 4 bases, with 13 bases between them.

The chain couples TRBV9 to TRBJ1-2; the D is unclear. Germline values: CDR1 SGDLS, CDR2 YYNGEE. The CDR3 extends over 14 amino acids. V lost 6 bases and J 8 bases, leaving 20 bases between the germline ends. CDR3 region: CASTLRFEAGGYTF. DNA of the CDR3: TGTGCCAGCACCCTCCGTTTCGAAGCGGGGGGCTACACCTTC.